This TCR beta chain was observed in a study of control samples from healthy donors and cancer patients (dated by TCRdb to about 2020). A distance of 8 bases separates the germline ends of V and J, which lose 2 bases and 3 bases respectively. The CDR3, cysteine through phenylalanine, is 14 amino acids long. The sequence is cut down to CDR3 DNA, 42 bases in frame from base 1. CDR1 and CDR2 (LNHNV, YYDKDF) derive from the germline V gene (reference sequence). To note about this clone: No antigen is known for it. No much larger clonotype is one base removed from it; base qualities were not supplied.

To prepare the library, the immunoSEQ multiplex PCR assay was applied. The table comes from immuneACCESS by way of TCRdb, which keeps in-frame sequences with V and J called. Part of the clones is missing from these tables; in studies checked, under half for an unresolved V gene and the rest for unknown reasons. The sample profile shows some 48,000 clones; 93% of them were found once. The ten largest clonotypes hold 23% of the sample. Sequences were obtained from PBMCs. This chain is built from TRBV15 and TRBJ1-3, with no D gene named confidently. This sequence was found in a woman aged 45-60 years with head and neck cancer. Here the CDR3 is given as CATSRNTGGNTIYF. The DNA sequence follows: TGTGCCACCAGCAGAAATACGGGTGGAAACACCATATATTTT.